This entry lists 5 T cell receptor beta chains sequenced from one sample in a study of blood T cells in healthy people across ages. A second PCR of 7 to 11 cycles used a sample-barcoded 5' primer and a J-beta primer mix. TCRdb ran MiXCR on the 5' RACE reads and lists one entry per CDR3 protein. The data contain 550,000 to 750,000 distinct CDR3 sequences, over 20% of them singletons. Sequencing was carried out using blood. The receptor source for this set is a man in his sixties or seventies in good health.

This clonotype was observed many times. The gene calls are TRBV6-2 or TRBV6-3 and TRBJ2-1; D is uncertain. CDR3 length: 14 residues. Germline V gene lookup returns CDR1 MNHEY and CDR2 SVGEGT. Trimming took 7 bases from V and 9 from J, leaving 19 bases between them. For the CDR3, the DNA is TGTGCCAGCACCTTAGCCGGTGCAACGGGTGAGCAGTTCTTC. It codes for CASTLAGATGEQFF.

This clonotype has a single count. The chain carries TRBV20-1 and TRBJ2-3, with TRBD2 matching over 14 bases. V lost 5 bases, J lost 6 bases, and 4 bases stayed unmatched. The CDR3 loop spans 14 amino acids. Germline loops: CDR1 DFQATT, CDR2 SNEGSKA (reference sequence). CDR3 sequence (DNA): TGCAGTGCTCCGGGACTAGCGGGAGTGGATACGCAGTATTTT. The encoded protein is CSAPGLAGVDTQYF.

This clonotype has at least ten counts. The chain is built from TRBV20-1 and TRBJ2-3; 8 nucleotides match TRBD2. The length of the CDR3 is 15 residues. The V gene end was trimmed by 4 bases and the J gene end by 2 bases; junction bases not matched to a gene: 8. CDR1 is DFQATT and CDR2 is SNEGSKA in the germline V gene (reference sequence). CDR3 amino acids: CSAKVGLDNTDTQYF. The DNA of the CDR3 is TGCAGTGCTAAAGTGGGACTAGACAACACAGATACGCAGTATTTT.

The rearrangement uses TRBV19 and TRBJ2-3, with 7 bases identical to TRBD1. Germline CDR1 is LNHDA and CDR2 is SQIVND (reference sequence). V shed 6 bases and J 5 bases; nucleotides not matched to a gene: 8. This CDR3 is 14 amino acids long. The CDR3: CASSVTGVEDTQYF. The CDR3 nucleotides are TGTGCCAGTAGCGTTACAGGGGTTGAAGATACGCAGTATTTT.

The chain uses TRBV6-6 and TRBJ1-4; unclear D gene. Germline loops: CDR1 MNHNY, CDR2 SVGAGI (reference sequence). The CDR3 spans 14 residues. Trimming stripped 6 bases from V and 8 bases from J, with 16 bases between. The CDR3 DNA reads as TGTGCCAGCAGAGGACGGGGTTCGGGGGAAAAACTGTTTTTT. As protein: CASRGRGSGEKLFF.